This T cell receptor beta chain comes out of a study of blood T cell repertoires in COVID-19. Background on the study: Sample material is recorded as cDNA or gDNA derived from T cells, B-cell-depleted T cells, or PBMCs.

Assay used: immunoSEQ multiplex PCR; TCRdb lists only in-frame clones, some missing. This table holds approximately 210,000 clones, 76% found once. This clone has a handful of counts. Sequenced input: PBMCs or T cells enriched from blood (not recorded which). The receptor was isolated from a woman between 45 and 60 years old with acute COVID-19.

CDR3 amino acids: CASSDSPNTEAFF. The CDR3 bases are TGTGCCAGCAGTGACAGCCCGAACACTGAAGCTTTCTTT. The chain has TRBV28 and TRBJ1-1; TRBD1 might be the D (5 bases). V lost 5 bases and J lost 1, with 8 bases in between. The CDR3 has 13 amino acids. CDR1 and CDR2 from the germline V gene are MDHEN and SYDVKM.